What follows describes a single T cell receptor (beta chain). CDR3 length equals 14 residues. The data are from a study of blood T cell repertoires in COVID-19. Study-wide background: The origin of the acute and convalescent COVID-19 samples was the United States, Italy and Spain. T cells, B-cell-depleted T cells, or PBMCs provided the cDNA or gDNA that served as material.

Followed longitudinally, the Seattle patients had been enrolled during active infection. Here immunoSEQ multiplex PCR was the method, and the copy in TCRdb shows in-frame clones only, minus some. The repertoire consists of just under 350,000 clones, with about nine tenths occurring once and the leading ten covering about 6.7%. The material sequenced was peripheral blood. The sequence derives from a woman aged 70-85 years with COVID-19, enrolled during active disease. The V call is TRBV21-1, the J call TRBJ1-1. TRBV21-1 is tagged as a pseudogene. The CDR3 nucleotides read TGTGCCAGCAGCTCGACGGACGGGGGGACTGAAGCTTTCTTT. Its protein product is CASSSTDGGTEAFF.